The rows below give T cell receptor beta chains drawn from one sample of a study of T cell responses to AZD1222 COVID-19 vaccine. The table came from immunoSEQ multiplex PCR; TCRdb's copy has only in-frame clones and leaves some out. The sample has about 120,000 clones; 70% to 90% are singletons. The starting material was peripheral blood, obtained on day 0 of AZD1222 vaccination. The origin of the receptors is an adult in good health. Each CDR3 is given with its conserved first and last residue. A D gene is named only where the DNA matches it firmly. Clone sizes are given selectively: once, few, many, or a class where the clone is expanded.

v_call	d_call	clone_size	j_call	cdr3_nt	cdr3_aa
TRBV6-5	NA	NA	TRBJ2-1	TGTGCCAGCAGTTACTCCCAACTAGGTTACAATGAGCAGTTCTTC	CASSYSQLGYNEQFF
TRBV18	NA	NA	TRBJ2-3	TGTGCCAGCTCACCAAACCGGGGGACCAGCACAGATACGCAGTATTTT	CASSPNRGTSTDTQYF
TRBV5-5	TRBD1	NA	TRBJ1-1	TGTGCCAGCACCAAAGGACAGGGTATGGGCACTGAAGCTTTCTTT	CASTKGQGMGTEAFF
TRBV25-1	NA	NA	TRBJ2-2	TGTGCCAGCAGCTTCTTAGGAGGGGGCTTCACCGGGGAGCTGTTTTTT	CASSFLGGGFTGELFF
TRBV5-1	NA	NA	TRBJ1-1	TGCGCCAGCAACGAGGAAGGGGGCACTGAAGCTTTCTTT	CASNEEGGTEAFF
TRBV7-9	TRBD2	NA	TRBJ2-1	TGTGCCAGCAGCTACGGACTAGCGGGTCTCAATGAGCAGTTCTTC	CASSYGLAGLNEQFF
TRBV2	NA	NA	TRBJ1-2	TGTGCCAGCAGTCTGGGGCCCATCGGCTACACCTTC	CASSLGPIGYTF
TRBV5-1	NA	few	TRBJ2-7	TGCGCCAGCAGAACCGGGACGCAAAGCTCCTACGAGCAGTACTTC	CASRTGTQSSYEQYF
TRBV5-1	TRBD1	NA	TRBJ1-2	TGCGCCAGCAGCTTGTCGGGACAGAATAACTATGGCTACACCTTC	CASSLSGQNNYGYTF
TRBV6-6	TRBD1	NA	TRBJ1-4	TGTGCCAGCAGTCCTACGGGGGCAGGGACAGCACGGGCAAAACTGTTTTTT	CASSPTGAGTARAKLFF
TRBV5-6	NA	NA	TRBJ2-1	TGTGCCAGCAGCTTGGTTTCGAATGAGCAGTTCTTC	CASSLVSNEQFF
TRBV14	NA	NA	TRBJ2-3	TGTGCCAGCAGCCAAGTGGACATTAGCACAGATACGCAGTATTTT	CASSQVDISTDTQYF
TRBV30	NA	once	TRBJ1-1	TGTGCCTGGAGTGTACGGGTTGGGACTGAAGCTTTCTTT	CAWSVRVGTEAFF
TRBV7-9	NA	NA	TRBJ1-5	TGTGCCAGCAGCTTGGACATAGATCAGCCCCAGCATTTT	CASSLDIDQPQHF
TRBV2	NA	NA	TRBJ1-2	TGTGCCAGCAGGGTCAACCCTGGGGAAGGCTACACCTTC	CASRVNPGEGYTF
TRBV7-9	TRBD1	NA	TRBJ2-6	TGTGCCAGCAGCCCCGACAGGGCTGGGGCCAACGTCCTGACTTTC	CASSPDRAGANVLTF
TRBV28	NA	once	TRBJ1-3	TGTGCCAGCAGGAACCGGGGGTCTGGAAACACCATATATTTT	CASRNRGSGNTIYF
TRBV19	NA	few	TRBJ1-5	TGTGCCAGTACCGCTGACAACTTAAGGACGCAGCCCCAGCATTTT	CASTADNLRTQPQHF
TRBV4-2	NA	NA	TRBJ2-3	TGTGCCAGCAGCCAAGATCGAAATAGCGGACCCTCCGATACGCAGTATTTT	CASSQDRNSGPSDTQYF
TRBV6-5	NA	NA	TRBJ1-5	TGTGCCAGCAGCTCCAGGGATTGGGGCAATCAGCCCCAGCATTTT	CASSSRDWGNQPQHF
TRBV3-1/TRBV3-2	TRBD2	NA	TRBJ2-7	TGTGCCAGCAGCCAAGGGCCTAGCGGCTACGAGCAGTACTTC	CASSQGPSGYEQYF
TRBV11-1	NA	NA	TRBJ1-4	TGTGCCAGCAGCTCGGGGCAGGCCTTAACTCAACTGTTTTTT	CASSSGQALTQLFF
TRBV6-1	NA	few	TRBJ2-7	TGTGCCAGCAGTGAAAGGGGCTACGAGCAGTACTTC	CASSERGYEQYF
TRBV20-1	NA	NA	TRBJ1-5	TGCAGTGCTAGTGGGGATCAGCCCCAGCATTTT	CSASGDQPQHF
TRBV6-5	NA	NA	TRBJ1-1	TGTGCCACCGACGAGCCATTGAACACTGAAGCTTTCTTT	CATDEPLNTEAFF
TRBV9	NA	NA	TRBJ2-2	TGTGCCAGCAGCGTAGGCGGGGCAAACACCGGGGAGCTGTTTTTT	CASSVGGANTGELFF
TRBV18	NA	NA	TRBJ2-5	TGTGCCAGCTCACCACAGAAGGGGGAGTACCAAGAGACCCAGTACTTC	CASSPQKGEYQETQYF
TRBV4-2	NA	NA	TRBJ2-3	TGTGCCAGCAGCGATACTAGGCAGGTCACAGATACGCAGTATTTT	CASSDTRQVTDTQYF
TRBV27	TRBD1	NA	TRBJ1-2	TGTGCCAGCAGTTTATCCGGGACAGGTGGAGGCTACACCTTC	CASSLSGTGGGYTF
TRBV28	TRBD2	NA	TRBJ2-7	TGTGCCAGCAGTTTCCAAGGACGGGGACTAGCGGAGGCCTACGAGCAGTACTTC	CASSFQGRGLAEAYEQYF
TRBV6-6	TRBD1	NA	TRBJ1-2	TGTGCCAGCAGCAAACAGGGGGCGGATGGCTACACCTTC	CASSKQGADGYTF
TRBV7-8	TRBD2	NA	TRBJ2-5	TGTGCCAGCAGCCTCCCTAGCGGGGGGGCATATGAGACCCAGTACTTC	CASSLPSGGAYETQYF
TRBV4-1	NA	NA	TRBJ1-1	TGCGCCAGCAGCCAAAGATTCGGATTCAGGCCCATGAACACTGAAGCTTTCTTT	CASSQRFGFRPMNTEAFF
TRBV4-1	NA	NA	TRBJ2-7	TGCGCCAGCAGCCAAGACATGGGAGGCTACGAGCAGTACTTC	CASSQDMGGYEQYF
TRBV15	TRBD1	once	TRBJ1-2	TGTGCCACCAGCAAGGACAGGTTGTATGGCTACACCTTC	CATSKDRLYGYTF
TRBV9	TRBD1	NA	TRBJ2-1	TGTGCCAGCAGCGTAGGAGGTGGCGGACAGGCGCTATACAATGAGCAGTTCTTC	CASSVGGGGQALYNEQFF